This TCR beta chain was documented in a study of type 1 and type 2 diabetes patients. As for the study in general: Donors were type 1 diabetes, type 2 diabetes, or nondiabetic controls.

Genomic DNA was the PCR template. A primer set of 30 forward and 13 reverse primers amplified the CDR3. A single record per CDR3 protein comes from TCRdb applying MiXCR to the multiplex PCR reads. The table records 280,000 or so distinct CDR3 sequences, roughly 50% of them present only once. Whole-study findings and limits: A median of one highly-expanded CD4+ clone, covering approximately 4.1% of reads, occurred in type 2 diabetes.

There are a few counts of this clonotype. The antigen remains unidentified. Germline trimming cut 4 bases from V and 0 bases from J; bases unmatched to any gene: 4. The CDR3 has 15 residues. The V gene's germline CDR1 is MNHEY and CDR2 SVGAGI. This sequence was found in a man younger than 35 with type 2 diabetes. What was sequenced was peripheral blood mononuclear cells (PBMCs). The chain joins TRBV6-5 to TRBJ2-7, with TRBD2 matching 9 bases. CDR3 bases: TGTGCCAGCAGTTCCCAGCGGGGGGCCTCCTACGAGCAGTACTTC. It specifies CASSSQRGASYEQYF.